This record concerns one T cell receptor beta chain sequence. What it recognizes is unknown. The sample belongs to a study of post-analysis software for immune sequencing data. About the study: Secondary progressive, relapsing-remitting and progressive-relapsing multiple sclerosis were among the included disease courses. Study results and caveats: Controls showed lower frequencies than patients for roughly 5 TRBV segments, and TRBV5-6, TRBV5-1 and TRBV20-1 were among these. Controls had significantly higher normalized Chao1 diversity than multiple sclerosis patients. Co-batched samples clustered tightly together by F measure.

The germline CDR1 and CDR2 sequences are SQVTM and ANQGSEA. J lost 2 bases, V lost 5 bases, and 5 bases had no gene match. The CDR3 loop spans 15 amino acids. Unique molecular identifiers were built into the TCR beta cDNA libraries. TCRdb passed the PCR reads through MiXCR, listing each CDR3 protein once. The sample consists of hundreds of thousands of distinct CDR3 sequences, 53% of them appearing once. The sequenced sample consisted of blood. The sequence was obtained from a girl aged 10 to 17 with multiple sclerosis. The gene calls are TRBV29-1 and TRBJ2-7; 14 bases fit TRBD2. CDR3 sequence reads: CSVLGTSGRPYEQYF. The CDR3 DNA sequence: TGCAGCGTTCTCGGGACTAGCGGGAGACCCTACGAGCAGTACTTC.